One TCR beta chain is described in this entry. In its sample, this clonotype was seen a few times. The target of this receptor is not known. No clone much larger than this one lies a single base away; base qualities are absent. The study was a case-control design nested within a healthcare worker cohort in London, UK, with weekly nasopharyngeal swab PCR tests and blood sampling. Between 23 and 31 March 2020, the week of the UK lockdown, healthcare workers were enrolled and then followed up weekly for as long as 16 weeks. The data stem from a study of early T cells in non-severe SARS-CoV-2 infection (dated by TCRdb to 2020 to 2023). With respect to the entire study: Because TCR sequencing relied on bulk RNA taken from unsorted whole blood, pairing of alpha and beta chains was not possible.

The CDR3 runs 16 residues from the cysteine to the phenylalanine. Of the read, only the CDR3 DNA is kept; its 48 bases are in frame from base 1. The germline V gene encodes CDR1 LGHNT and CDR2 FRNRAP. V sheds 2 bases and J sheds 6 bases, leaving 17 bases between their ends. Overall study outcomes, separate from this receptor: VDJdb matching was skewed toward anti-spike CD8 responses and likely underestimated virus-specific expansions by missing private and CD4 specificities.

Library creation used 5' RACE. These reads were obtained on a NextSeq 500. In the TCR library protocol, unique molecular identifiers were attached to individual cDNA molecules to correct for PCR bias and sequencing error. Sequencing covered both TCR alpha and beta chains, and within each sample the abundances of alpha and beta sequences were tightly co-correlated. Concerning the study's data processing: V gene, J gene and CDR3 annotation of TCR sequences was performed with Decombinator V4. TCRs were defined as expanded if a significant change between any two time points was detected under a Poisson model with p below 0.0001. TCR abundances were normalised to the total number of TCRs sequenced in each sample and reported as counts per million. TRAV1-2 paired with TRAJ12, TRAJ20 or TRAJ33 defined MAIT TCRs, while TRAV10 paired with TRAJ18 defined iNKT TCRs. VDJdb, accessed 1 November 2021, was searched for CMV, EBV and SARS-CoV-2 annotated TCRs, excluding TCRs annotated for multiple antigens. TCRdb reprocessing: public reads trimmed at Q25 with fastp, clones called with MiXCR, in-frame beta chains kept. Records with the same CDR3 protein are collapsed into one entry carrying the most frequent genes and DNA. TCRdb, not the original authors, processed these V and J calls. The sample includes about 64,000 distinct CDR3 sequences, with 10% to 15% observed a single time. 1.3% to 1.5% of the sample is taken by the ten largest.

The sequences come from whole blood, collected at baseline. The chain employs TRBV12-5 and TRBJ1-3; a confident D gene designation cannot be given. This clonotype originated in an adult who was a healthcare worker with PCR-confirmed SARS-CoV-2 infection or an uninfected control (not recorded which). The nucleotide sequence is TGTGCTAGTGGTTTGCACCTGGGCGAAAAAGAAAACACCATATATTTT. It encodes CASGLHLGEKENTIYF.